What follows are 23 T cell receptor beta chains derived from one specimen sequenced in a study of blood T cell repertoires in COVID-19. TCRdb's table, derived via immunoSEQ multiplex PCR, lists solely in-frame clones and lacks some. The sample has some 50,000 clones; about 87% are singletons. The sample consisted of peripheral blood. The receptor set was obtained from a human donor in a cohort sampled during active COVID-19.

This clone was seen only once. The chain has TRBV3-1 (or the pseudogene TRBV3-2) and TRBJ2-5, with 11 nucleotides matching TRBD2. This CDR3 spans 17 amino acids. Germline V lookup: CDR1 LGHDT, CDR2 YNNKEL (reference sequence). The V segment lost 1 base and the J segment 5 bases; nucleotides outside the gene matches: 9. The CDR3 coding sequence is TGTGCCAGCAGCCAAGGTTTGGGGACTAGCGGTTGGGAGACCCAGTACTTC. As protein: CASSQGLGTSGWETQYF.

This rearrangement joins TRBV2 to TRBJ2-2; 14 bases map to TRBD2. J gave up 2 bases and V 5 bases, and 10 bases lay outside the gene matches. The germline V gene encodes CDR1 SNHLY and CDR2 FYNNEI. The CDR3 runs to 19 residues. Written as DNA, the CDR3 is TGTGCCAGCAGTTCCTTACCGGGACTAGCGGGAGTTAACACCGGGGAGCTGTTTTTT. Protein sequence: CASSSLPGLAGVNTGELFF.

Only one count was recorded for this clone. The rearrangement links TRBV3-1 (or the pseudogene TRBV3-2) to TRBJ2-1; 7 nucleotides agree with TRBD1. CDR3 length: 14 residues. J lost 7 bases, V lost 3 bases, and 6 bases had no gene match. The germline V gene has CDR1 LGHDT and CDR2 YNNKEL (reference sequence). CDR3 sequence: CASSQWDSLNEQFF. The CDR3 coding sequence is TGTGCCAGCAGCCAGTGGGACAGCTTAAATGAGCAGTTCTTC.

The chain couples TRBV10-3 to TRBJ1-4; 8 nucleotides agree with TRBD1. Germline CDR1 and CDR2: ENHRY and SYGVKD. V lost 3 bases to trimming and J lost 7 bases; unmatched junction nucleotides: 10. The CDR3 spans 16 residues. CDR3 nucleotide sequence: TGTGCCATCAGTGATTCGGCAGGGGGCTTAGGTGAAAAACTGTTTTTT. Translating it yields CAISDSAGGLGEKLFF.

CDR3 nucleotide sequence: TGTGCCAGCAGGAAGGGGTTAGGGGACACGGGGGAGCAGTACTTC. Protein product: CASRKGLGDTGEQYF. V is TRBV2 and J is TRBJ2-7; D might be TRBD1 (6 bases). Trimming removed 6 bases from V and 7 bases from J, with 22 bases in between. Germline-derived CDR1 and CDR2 are SNHLY and FYNNEI. The CDR3 contains 15 residues.

The J gene is TRBJ1-6, the V gene TRBV5-1; D not certain. CDR1 is SGHRS and CDR2 is YFSETQ in the germline V gene. This CDR3 is built from 15 residues. The V gene lost 2 bases and the J gene lost 6 bases, with 12 bases spanning the gap. The CDR3 coding sequence is TGCGCCAGCAGCTTAGAGGGTTTGGGTAATTCACCCCTCCACTTT. Translated, it gives CASSLEGLGNSPLHF.

The genes are TRBV27 and TRBJ2-1, with 8 bases matching TRBD2. Germline V lookup: CDR1 MNHEY, CDR2 SMNVEV (reference sequence). The CDR3 length is 14 residues. The ends lost 1 base at V and 5 bases at J; junction bases unmatched: 1. DNA of the CDR3: TGTGCCAGCAGTTTATATAGCGGGAACAATGAGCAGTTCTTC. Protein sequence: CASSLYSGNNEQFF.

The chain recombines TRBV28 with TRBJ1-1; D may be TRBD1 (5 bases). The CDR3 has 14 residues. Trimming removed 3 bases from V and 1 base from J, with 9 bases in between. Germline CDR1 is MDHEN and CDR2 is SYDVKM. The CDR3 region is CASSFPTENTEAFF. CDR3 coding DNA: TGTGCCAGCAGTTTTCCGACAGAGAACACTGAAGCTTTCTTT.

The chain carries TRBV7-2 and TRBJ2-3; TRBD2 agrees at 11 bases. The V gene end was trimmed by 3 bases and the J gene end by 2 bases; junction bases not matched to a gene: 10. Germline CDR1 and CDR2: SGHTA and FQGNSA. CDR3 size: 18 residues. Here the CDR3 DNA reads TGTGCCAGCAGCTTGCATGGGGCTAGCGGGAGGAACACAGATACGCAGTATTTT. It codes for CASSLHGASGRNTDTQYF.

This clone was detected only once. The chain has TRBV9 and TRBJ2-1, with a weak D call TRBD2 (6 bases). Germline V gene sequence: CDR1 SGDLS, CDR2 YYNGEE. The CDR3 consists of 16 residues. Trimming cost V 7 bases and J 0 bases, with 17 bases left between them. CDR3 protein: CASGRGGLSSYNEQFF. The CDR3 bases are TGTGCCAGCGGAAGGGGAGGTCTGAGCTCCTACAATGAGCAGTTCTTC.

Only a few counts were recorded for this clone. This rearrangement joins TRBV25-1 to TRBJ2-1; the match to TRBD1 covers 7 bases. V lost 1 base, J lost 8 bases, and 11 bases stayed unmatched. This CDR3 has 16 amino acids. Germline CDR1 and CDR2: MGHDK and SYGVNS. CDR3 coding DNA: TGTGCCAGCAGTGAATCTAAGGGGGCTCCCACGGATGAGCAGTTCTTC. As protein: CASSESKGAPTDEQFF.

This chain connects TRBV11-1 to TRBJ2-1; TRBD1 aligns across 10 bases. CDR1 and CDR2 from the germline V gene are SGHAT and FQDESV (reference sequence). This CDR3 comprises 15 residues. V lost 1 base, J lost 9 bases, and 6 bases stayed unmatched. In DNA, the CDR3 is TGTGCCAGCAGCTTAGGGGGACAGGGGTGGGGTGAGCAGTTCTTC. This gives the protein CASSLGGQGWGEQFF.

The chain has TRBV7-9 and TRBJ2-7; TRBD2 matches 7 bases. V was clipped by 4 bases and J by 1 base; unmatched bases: 16. The CDR3 is 18 amino acids. The germline V gene encodes CDR1 SEHNR and CDR2 FQNEAQ (reference sequence). The CDR3 coding sequence is TGTGCCAGCAGCTACCCGGGTCGGGGAGGGACCCTTTCCTACGAGCAGTACTTC. This encodes CASSYPGRGGTLSYEQYF.

This clone was seen more than once but under ten times. The chain recombines TRBV5-1 with TRBJ2-1, with 11 bases aligning to TRBD1. J was trimmed by 8 bases and V by 4 bases; bases with no gene match: 5. In germline, CDR1 is SGHRS, CDR2 YFSETQ. This CDR3 comprises 14 residues. The chain's CDR3 is CASSPDRGRDEQFF. DNA of the CDR3: TGCGCCAGCAGCCCGGACAGGGGGCGCGATGAGCAGTTCTTC.

The chain links TRBV7-2 to TRBJ2-7; D ambiguous. The CDR3 covers 13 residues. The V and J ends lost 5 bases and 1 base respectively, with 9 bases between them. CDR1 and CDR2 (germline): SGHTA, FQGNSA. The CDR3: CASSPLVSYEQYF. CDR3 sequence (DNA): TGTGCCAGCAGCCCCCTCGTGTCCTACGAGCAGTACTTC.

The rearrangement joins TRBV2 to TRBJ1-5, with 7 bases fitting TRBD1. CDR1 and CDR2 (germline): SNHLY, FYNNEI. Germline trimming cut 6 bases from V and 5 bases from J; bases unmatched to any gene: 4. The CDR3 contains 13 residues. The CDR3 sequence is CASRRGGDQPQHF. CDR3 bases: TGTGCCAGCAGGCGAGGGGGCGATCAGCCCCAGCATTTT.

The rearrangement joins TRBV6-5 to TRBJ2-7; possible D gene TRBD1, 6 bases. The CDR3 sequence is 13 residues long. Germline V gives CDR1 MNHEY, CDR2 SVGAGI. CDR3 in DNA: TGTGCTGCAGGACGGACAGCCTCCTACGAGCAGTACTTC. This gives the protein CAAGRTASYEQYF.

The V gene is TRBV11-1, the J gene TRBJ1-6, with TRBD1 identical over 10 bases. Trimming at V came to 4 bases and at J to 4 bases, leaving 4 bases not matched to a gene. The CDR3 is made up of 16 amino acids. The V gene's germline CDR1 is SGHAT and CDR2 FQDESV (reference sequence). The CDR3 DNA is TGTGCCAGCAGCTCGCCGGGACAGGGGTATAATTCACCCCTCCACTTT. Its protein is CASSSPGQGYNSPLHF.

The rearrangement joins TRBV5-3 to TRBJ2-7, with 7 nucleotides matching TRBD1. TRBV5-3 is an ORF, and what it does is uncertain. The trim removed 5 bases at V and 0 bases at J, leaving 8 bases unmatched. The length of the CDR3 is 15 residues. The CDR3 here is CARSRAGTASYEQYF. In nucleotides, the CDR3 is TGTGCCAGAAGTCGTGCCGGGACAGCCTCCTACGAGCAGTACTTC.

The chain employs TRBV29-1 and TRBJ2-7; 11 bases fit TRBD2. The CDR3 is 14 residues long. Germline CDR1 is SQVTM and CDR2 is ANQGSEA. The V segment lost 0 bases and the J segment 4 bases; nucleotides outside the gene matches: 2. The CDR3 protein is CSVEDSGRGYEQYF. The CDR3, as DNA: TGCAGCGTTGAAGATAGCGGGAGGGGGTACGAGCAGTACTTC.

For this clone: Distinct nucleotide sequences in the sample also encode this CDR3. The chain is built from TRBV7-6 and TRBJ2-1; D not certain. V gave up 1 base and J gave up 0 bases, with 7 bases separating them. Germline assignment: CDR1 SGHVS and CDR2 FNYEAQ. The CDR3 has 15 amino acids. CDR3 sequence reads: CASSLDESSYNEQFF. DNA for the CDR3: TGTGCCAGCAGCTTAGACGAGAGCTCCTACAATGAGCAGTTCTTC.

V and J are TRBV7-2 and TRBJ1-4, with 8 bases that match TRBD1. The CDR3 runs 12 residues. V trimming: 5 bases; J trimming: 11 bases; junction bases outside the gene matches: 4. CDR1 and CDR2 (germline): SGHTA, FQGNSA. CDR3 sequence: CASSAQGGKLFF. The CDR3 nucleotides are TGTGCCAGCAGCGCACAGGGGGGGAAACTGTTTTTT.

This clone appeared once. V is TRBV9 and J is TRBJ2-5; TRBD2 might be the D (5 bases). CDR3 length equals 16 residues. CDR1 SGDLS and CDR2 YYNGEE come from the germline V gene. V was shortened by 0 bases and J by 5 bases, with 17 bases between the two germline ends. The CDR3 nucleotides read TGTGCCAGCAGCGTAGCGGAGAGGATGCGCGGGGAGACCCAGTACTTC. Its translation: CASSVAERMRGETQYF.